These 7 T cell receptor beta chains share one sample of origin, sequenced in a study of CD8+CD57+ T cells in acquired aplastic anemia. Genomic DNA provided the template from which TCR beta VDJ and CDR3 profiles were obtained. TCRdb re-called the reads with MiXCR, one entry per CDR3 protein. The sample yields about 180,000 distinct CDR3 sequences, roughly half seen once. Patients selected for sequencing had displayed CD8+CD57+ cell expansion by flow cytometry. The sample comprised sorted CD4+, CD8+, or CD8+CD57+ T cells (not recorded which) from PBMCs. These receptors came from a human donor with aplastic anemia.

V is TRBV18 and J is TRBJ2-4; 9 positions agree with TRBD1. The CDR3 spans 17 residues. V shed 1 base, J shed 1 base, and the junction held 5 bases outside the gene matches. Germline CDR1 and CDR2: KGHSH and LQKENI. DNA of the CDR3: TGTGCCAGCTCACCACAACAGGGGGCGCTTGCCAAAAACATTCAGTACTTC. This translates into CASSPQQGALAKNIQYF. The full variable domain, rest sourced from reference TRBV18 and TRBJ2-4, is NAGVMQNPRHLVRRRGQEARLRCSPMKGHSHVYWYRQLPEEGLKFMVYLQKENIIDESGMPKERFSAEFPKEGPSILRIQQVVRGDSAAYFCASSPQQGALAKNIQYFGAGTRLSVL.

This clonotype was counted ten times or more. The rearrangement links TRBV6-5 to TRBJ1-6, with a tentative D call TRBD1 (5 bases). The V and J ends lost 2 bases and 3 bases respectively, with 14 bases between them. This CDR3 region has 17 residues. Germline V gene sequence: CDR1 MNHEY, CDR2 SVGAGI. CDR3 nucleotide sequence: TGTGCCAGCAGTTACGAAATGGGGACGCACTATAATTCACCCCTCCACTTT. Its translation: CASSYEMGTHYNSPLHF.

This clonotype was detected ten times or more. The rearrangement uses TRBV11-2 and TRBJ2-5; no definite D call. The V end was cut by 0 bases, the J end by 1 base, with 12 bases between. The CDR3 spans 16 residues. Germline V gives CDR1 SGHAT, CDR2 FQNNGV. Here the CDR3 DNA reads TGTGCCAGCAGCTTAGAGGGTCCTACCACCCAAGAGACCCAGTACTTC. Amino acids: CASSLEGPTTQETQYF.

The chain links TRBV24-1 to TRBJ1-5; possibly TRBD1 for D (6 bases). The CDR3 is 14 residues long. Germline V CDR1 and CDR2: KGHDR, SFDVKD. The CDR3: CATGTFDSNQPQHF. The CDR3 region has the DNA TGTGCTACGGGGACATTCGATAGCAATCAGCCCCAGCATTTT.

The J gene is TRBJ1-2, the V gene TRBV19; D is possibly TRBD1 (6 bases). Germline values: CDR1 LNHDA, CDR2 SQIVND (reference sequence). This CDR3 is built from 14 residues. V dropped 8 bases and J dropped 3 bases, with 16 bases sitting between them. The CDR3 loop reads CASGGRRSDYGYTF. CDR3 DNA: TGTGCCAGTGGGGGCAGGCGAAGCGACTATGGCTACACCTTC.

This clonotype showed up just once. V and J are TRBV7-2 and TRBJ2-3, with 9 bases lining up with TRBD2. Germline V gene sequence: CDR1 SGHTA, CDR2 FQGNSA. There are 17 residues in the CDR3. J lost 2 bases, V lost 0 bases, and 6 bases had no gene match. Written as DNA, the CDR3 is TGTGCCAGCAGCTTAGCGCTGCTAGCGGGGTACACAGATACGCAGTATTTT. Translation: CASSLALLAGYTDTQYF.

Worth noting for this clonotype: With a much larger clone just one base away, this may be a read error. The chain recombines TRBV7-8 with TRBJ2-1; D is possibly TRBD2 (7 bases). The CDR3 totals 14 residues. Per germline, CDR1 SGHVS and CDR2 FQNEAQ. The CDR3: CASSLGGAYNEQSF. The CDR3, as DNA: TGTGCCAGCAGCCTGGGGGGGGCCTACAATGAGCAGTCCTTC.